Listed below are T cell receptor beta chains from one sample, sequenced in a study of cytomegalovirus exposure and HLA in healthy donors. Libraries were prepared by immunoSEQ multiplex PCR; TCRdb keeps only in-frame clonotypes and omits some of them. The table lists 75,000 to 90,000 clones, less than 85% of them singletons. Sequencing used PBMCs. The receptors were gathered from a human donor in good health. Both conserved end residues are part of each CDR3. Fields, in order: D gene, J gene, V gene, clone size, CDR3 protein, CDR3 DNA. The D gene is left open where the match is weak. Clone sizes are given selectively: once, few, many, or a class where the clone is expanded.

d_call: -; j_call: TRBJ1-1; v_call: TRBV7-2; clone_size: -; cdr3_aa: CASSSWGGNTEAFF; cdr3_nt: TGTGCCAGCAGTTCATGGGGGGGGAACACTGAAGCTTTCTTT
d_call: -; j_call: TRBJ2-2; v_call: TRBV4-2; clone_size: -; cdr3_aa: CASSQEVLGDTGELFF; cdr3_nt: TGTGCCAGCAGCCAAGAAGTCCTGGGCGACACCGGGGAGCTGTTTTTT
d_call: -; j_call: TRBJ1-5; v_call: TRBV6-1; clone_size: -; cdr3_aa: CASRFSAQGWQPQHF; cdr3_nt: TGTGCCAGCAGATTTTCCGCCCAGGGATGGCAGCCCCAGCATTTT
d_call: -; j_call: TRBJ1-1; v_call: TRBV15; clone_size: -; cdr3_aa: CATRRRDYTEAFF; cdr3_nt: TGTGCCACCAGGAGACGGGACTACACTGAAGCTTTCTTT
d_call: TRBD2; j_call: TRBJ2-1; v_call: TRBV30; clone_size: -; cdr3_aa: CAWSEGLITNEQFF; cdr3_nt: TGTGCCTGGAGTGAGGGACTAATCACCAATGAGCAGTTCTTC
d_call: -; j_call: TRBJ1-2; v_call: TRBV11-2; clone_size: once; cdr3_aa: CASSTGQWDYGYTF; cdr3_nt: TGTGCCAGCAGCACCGGACAATGGGACTATGGCTACACCTTC
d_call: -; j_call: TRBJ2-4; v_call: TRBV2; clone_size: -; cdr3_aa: CASSDEASIKNIQYF; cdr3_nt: TGTGCCAGCAGTGATGAAGCGTCTATTAAAAACATTCAGTACTTC
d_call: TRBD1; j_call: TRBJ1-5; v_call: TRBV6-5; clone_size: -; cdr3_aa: CASSFLRDRVNQPQHF; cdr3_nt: TGTGCCAGCAGTTTCCTACGGGACAGGGTCAATCAGCCCCAGCATTTT
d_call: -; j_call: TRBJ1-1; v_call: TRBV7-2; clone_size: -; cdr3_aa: CASNGGMNTEAFF; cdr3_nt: TGTGCCAGCAACGGGGGGATGAACACTGAAGCTTTCTTT
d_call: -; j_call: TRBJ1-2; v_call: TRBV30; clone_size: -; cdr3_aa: CAWSYRSPYYGYTF; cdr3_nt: TGTGCCTGGAGTTACAGGTCTCCCTACTATGGCTACACCTTC
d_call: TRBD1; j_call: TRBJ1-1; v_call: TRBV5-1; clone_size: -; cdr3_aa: CASSLEGTGGTEAFF; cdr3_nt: TGCGCCAGCAGCTTGGAAGGGACAGGGGGCACTGAAGCTTTCTTT
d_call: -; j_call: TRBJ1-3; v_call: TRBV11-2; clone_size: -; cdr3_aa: CASSLGGGDLNTIYF; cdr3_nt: TGTGCCAGCAGCTTAGGTGGAGGGGACCTGAACACCATATATTTT
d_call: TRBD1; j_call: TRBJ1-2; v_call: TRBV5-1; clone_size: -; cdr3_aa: CASRDSGTGAGGYTF; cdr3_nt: TGCGCCAGCAGGGATTCCGGGACAGGGGCCGGTGGCTACACCTTC
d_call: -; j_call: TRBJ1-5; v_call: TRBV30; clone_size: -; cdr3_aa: CAWSVRGTQPQHF; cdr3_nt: TGTGCCTGGAGTGTACGCGGTACACAGCCCCAGCATTTT
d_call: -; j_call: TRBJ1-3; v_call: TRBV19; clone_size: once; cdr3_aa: CASSPDRRRAGNTIYF; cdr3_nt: TGTGCCAGTAGCCCGGATAGGCGGAGGGCTGGAAACACCATATATTTT
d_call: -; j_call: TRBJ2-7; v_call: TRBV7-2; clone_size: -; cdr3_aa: CASSLGGGALPYEQYF; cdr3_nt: TGTGCCAGCAGCTTAGGTGGGGGGGCATTACCCTACGAGCAGTACTTC
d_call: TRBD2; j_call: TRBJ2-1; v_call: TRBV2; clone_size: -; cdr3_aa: CASRQLADEQFF; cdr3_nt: TGTGCCAGCAGACAACTAGCGGACGAGCAGTTCTTC
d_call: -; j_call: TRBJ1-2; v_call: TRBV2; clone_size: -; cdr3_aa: CASSSGEGEIYGYTF; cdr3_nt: TGTGCCAGCAGTTCCGGGGAGGGCGAGATCTATGGCTACACCTTC
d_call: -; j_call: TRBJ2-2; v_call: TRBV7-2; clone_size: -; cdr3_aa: CASSLRADTGELFF; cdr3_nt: TGTGCCAGCAGCTTGCGGGCGGACACCGGGGAGCTGTTTTTT
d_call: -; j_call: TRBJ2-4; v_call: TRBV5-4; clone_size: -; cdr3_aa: CASSSGTSGSIQYF; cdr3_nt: TGTGCCAGCAGCTCCGGGACCTCCGGGAGCATTCAGTACTTC
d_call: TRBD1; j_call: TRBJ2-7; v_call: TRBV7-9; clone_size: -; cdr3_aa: CASVLQGARGEQYF; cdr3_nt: TGTGCCAGCGTACTACAGGGGGCACGTGGTGAGCAGTACTTC
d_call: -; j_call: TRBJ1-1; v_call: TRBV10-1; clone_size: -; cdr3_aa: CASSVGGPNTEAFF; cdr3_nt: TGCGCCAGCAGTGTAGGGGGACCGAACACTGAAGCTTTCTTT
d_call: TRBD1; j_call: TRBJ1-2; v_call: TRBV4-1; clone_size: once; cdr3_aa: CASSGIGQGYGYTF; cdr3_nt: TGCGCCAGCAGCGGAATAGGACAGGGTTATGGCTACACCTTC
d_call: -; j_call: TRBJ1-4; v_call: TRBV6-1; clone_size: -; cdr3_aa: CASKTGSATNEKLFF; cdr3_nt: TGTGCCAGCAAAACAGGATCCGCAACTAATGAAAAACTGTTTTTT
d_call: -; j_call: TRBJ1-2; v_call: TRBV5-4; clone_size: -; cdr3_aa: CASSARDIGYYGYTF; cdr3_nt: TGTGCCAGCAGCGCCCGGGACATCGGATACTATGGCTACACCTTC
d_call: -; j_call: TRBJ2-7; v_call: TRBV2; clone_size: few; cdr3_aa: CASDTLYEQYF; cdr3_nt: TGTGCCAGTGATACTCTCTACGAGCAGTACTTC
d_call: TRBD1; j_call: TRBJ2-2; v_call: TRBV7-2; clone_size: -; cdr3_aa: CASSVGQGAPAGELFF; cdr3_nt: TGTGCCAGCAGCGTGGGACAGGGGGCGCCGGCCGGGGAGCTGTTTTTT
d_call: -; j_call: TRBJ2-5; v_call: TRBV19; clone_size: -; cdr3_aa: CASSPPERQTQYF; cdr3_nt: TGTGCCAGTAGTCCCCCGGAGCGGCAGACCCAGTACTTC
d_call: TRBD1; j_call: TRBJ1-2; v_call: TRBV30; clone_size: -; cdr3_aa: CAWSVPGQGPNNYGYTF; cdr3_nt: TGTGCCTGGAGCGTACCGGGACAGGGCCCCAATAACTATGGCTACACCTTC
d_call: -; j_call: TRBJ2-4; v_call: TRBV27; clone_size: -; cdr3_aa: CASSPHGAKNIQYF; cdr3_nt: TGTGCCAGCAGCCCGCACGGAGCCAAAAACATTCAGTACTTC
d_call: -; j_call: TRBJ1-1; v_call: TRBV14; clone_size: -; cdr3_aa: CATAGGNTEAFF; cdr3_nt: TGTGCCACCGCCGGGGGGAACACTGAAGCTTTCTTT
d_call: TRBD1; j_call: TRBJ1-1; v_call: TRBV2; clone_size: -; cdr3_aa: CASRWTGGVAEAFF; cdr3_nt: TGTGCCAGCAGGTGGACAGGGGGCGTCGCTGAAGCTTTCTTT
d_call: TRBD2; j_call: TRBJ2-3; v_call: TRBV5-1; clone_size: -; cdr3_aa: CASSATSGGAFTDTQYF; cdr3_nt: TGCGCCAGCAGCGCGACTAGCGGGGGGGCCTTCACAGATACGCAGTATTTT
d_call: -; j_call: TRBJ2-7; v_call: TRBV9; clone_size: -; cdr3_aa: CASSVGAGGSYEQYF; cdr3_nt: TGTGCCAGCAGCGTAGGGGCAGGTGGATCCTACGAGCAGTACTTC
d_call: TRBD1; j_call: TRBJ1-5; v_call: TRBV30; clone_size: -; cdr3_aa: CAFYRDSSNQPQHF; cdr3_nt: TGTGCCTTCTACCGGGACAGTAGCAATCAGCCCCAGCATTTT
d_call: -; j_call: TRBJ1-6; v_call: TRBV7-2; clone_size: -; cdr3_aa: CASSPVGGFNSPLHF; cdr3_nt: TGTGCCAGCAGTCCTGTGGGGGGTTTTAATTCACCCCTCCACTTT
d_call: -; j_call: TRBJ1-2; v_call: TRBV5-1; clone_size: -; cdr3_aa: CASSLGADRYGYTF; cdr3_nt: TGCGCCAGCAGCTTGGGGGCCGATCGCTATGGCTACACCTTC
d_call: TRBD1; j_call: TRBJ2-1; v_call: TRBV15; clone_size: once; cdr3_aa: CATSRGQGGNEQFF; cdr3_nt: TGTGCCACCAGCAGAGGACAGGGGGGTAATGAGCAGTTCTTC
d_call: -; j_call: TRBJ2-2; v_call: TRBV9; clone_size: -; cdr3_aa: CASSGRVTGELFF; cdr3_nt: TGTGCCAGCAGCGGGCGGGTCACCGGGGAGCTGTTTTTT
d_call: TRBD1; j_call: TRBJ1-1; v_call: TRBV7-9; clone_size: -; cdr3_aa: CASRRTGASTEAFF; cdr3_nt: TGTGCCAGCAGAAGGACAGGGGCCTCCACTGAAGCTTTCTTT
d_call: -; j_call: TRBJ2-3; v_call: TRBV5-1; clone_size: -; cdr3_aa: CASSLYGWEERTDTQYF; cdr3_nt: TGCGCCAGCAGCTTGTACGGGTGGGAGGAGCGCACAGATACGCAGTATTTT
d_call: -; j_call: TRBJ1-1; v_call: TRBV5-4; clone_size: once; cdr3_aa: CASSLAQGNTEAFF; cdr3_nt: TGTGCCAGCAGCTTGGCACAGGGGAACACTGAAGCTTTCTTT